These 7 T cell receptor beta chains were all obtained from the same sample, sequenced in a study of cytomegalovirus exposure and HLA in healthy donors. PCR used 60 Vbeta primers and 13 Jbeta primers. The assay was immunoSEQ multiplex PCR, and TCRdb's table has in-frame clones only and misses some. Altogether 140,000 to 150,000 clones are present, more than 9.5% being singletons, with the ten largest covering 1.8%. Sequenced material: PBMCs. The receptor set was obtained from a middle-aged man in good health and CMV-seronegative.

The V call is TRBV6-5, the J call TRBJ2-3; perhaps TRBD2 as D (6 bases). Looked up from germline, CDR1 is MNHEY and CDR2 is SVGAGI. The CDR3 contains 16 residues. Trimming stripped 2 bases from V and 0 bases from J, with 12 bases between. DNA of the CDR3: TGTGCCAGCAGTTACGGCGGGACCACTAGCACAGATACGCAGTATTTT. Translating gives CASSYGGTTSTDTQYF.

The rearrangement joins TRBV19 to TRBJ2-3; 13 bases map to TRBD2. Germline V lookup: CDR1 LNHDA, CDR2 SQIVND (reference sequence). Trimming took 3 bases from V and 1 from J; bases not matched to a gene: 13. The CDR3 runs 20 residues. In DNA form, the CDR3 reads TGTGCCAGTAGTATGGGCGCTGGACTAGCGGGAGTTGGGGGCACAGATACGCAGTATTTT. Its translation: CASSMGAGLAGVGGTDTQYF. Combining the CDR3 with reference TRBV19 and TRBJ2-3 gives the whole variable domain DGGITQSPKYLFRKEGQNVTLSCEQNLNHDAMYWYRQDPGQGLRLIYYSQIVNDFQKGDIAEGYSVSREKKESFPLTVTSAQKNPTAFYLCASSMGAGLAGVGGTDTQYFGPGTRLTVL.

In this sample, this clone turned up a few times. V gene TRBV28 combines with J gene TRBJ1-1; 7 bases are shared with TRBD1. The CDR3 loop spans 15 amino acids. V shed 5 bases, J shed 8 bases, and the junction held 14 bases outside the gene matches. Germline V gene lookup returns CDR1 MDHEN and CDR2 SYDVKM. The CDR3 region is CASSIEGQLFVEAFF. The CDR3 nucleotides are TGTGCCAGCAGTATAGAGGGACAGCTTTTTGTCGAAGCTTTCTTT.

The V call is TRBV4-1, the J call TRBJ2-7; maybe TRBD2 (6 bases). The CDR3 totals 15 residues. V was clipped by 5 bases and J by 4 bases, with 18 bases between them. Germline V gene lookup returns CDR1 MGHRA and CDR2 YSYEKL. CDR3 residues: CASSYLIGSGYEQYF. The DNA for the CDR3 is TGCGCCAGCAGCTACCTCATTGGGAGCGGGTACGAGCAGTACTTC.

The J gene is TRBJ2-3, the V gene TRBV6-4; no definite D call. The germline CDR1 and CDR2 sequences are MRHNA and SNTAGT. The length of the CDR3 is 15 residues. Trimming took off 3 bases at V and 0 bases at J, with 10 bases between the two ends. CDR3 nucleotides: TGTGCCAGCAGTGAAAAAGAGACTAGCACAGATACGCAGTATTTT. This sequence encodes CASSEKETSTDTQYF.

V usage is TRBV29-1 and J usage is TRBJ1-1, with D possibly being TRBD1 (5 bases). V dropped 6 bases and J dropped 0 bases, with 8 bases sitting between them. CDR1 and CDR2 from the germline V gene are SQVTM and ANQGSEA. The CDR3 contains 12 residues. CDR3 nucleotide sequence: TGCAGCGTGGAGACAGTGAACACTGAAGCTTTCTTT. Its translation: CSVETVNTEAFF.

V and J are TRBV19 and TRBJ1-1; 8 bases fit TRBD1. V trimming: 4 bases; J trimming: 5 bases; junction bases outside the gene matches: 9. The CDR3 extends over 15 amino acids. Germline V CDR1 and CDR2: LNHDA, SQIVND (reference sequence). CDR3 region: CASSKPDRVRTEAFF. The CDR3 bases are TGTGCCAGTAGTAAACCGGACAGGGTTCGGACTGAAGCTTTCTTT.